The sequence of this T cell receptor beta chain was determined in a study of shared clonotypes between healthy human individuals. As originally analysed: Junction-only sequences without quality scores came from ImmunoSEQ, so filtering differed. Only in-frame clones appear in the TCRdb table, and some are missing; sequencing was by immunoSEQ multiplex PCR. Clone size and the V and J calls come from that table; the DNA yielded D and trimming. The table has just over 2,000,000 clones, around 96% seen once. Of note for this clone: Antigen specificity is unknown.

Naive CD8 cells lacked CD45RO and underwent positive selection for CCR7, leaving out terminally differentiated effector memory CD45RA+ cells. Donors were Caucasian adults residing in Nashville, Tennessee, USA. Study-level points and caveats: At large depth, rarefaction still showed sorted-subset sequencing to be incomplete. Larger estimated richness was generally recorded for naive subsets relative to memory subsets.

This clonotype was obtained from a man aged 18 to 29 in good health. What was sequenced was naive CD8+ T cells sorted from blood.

The CDR3 sequence: CATSRDLADQPQHF. The CDR3 DNA reads TGTGCCACCAGCAGAGATCTAGCGGATCAGCCCCAGCATTTT. The chain joins TRBV15 to TRBJ1-5; D not certain. The germline V and J ends were trimmed by 0 bases and 5 bases, with 8 bases remaining between them. Germline assignment: CDR1 LNHNV and CDR2 YYDKDF (reference sequence). The CDR3 has 14 residues.